The 2 T cell receptor beta chains presented below share a single source sample, sequenced in a study of blood T cell repertoires in COVID-19. Using immunoSEQ multiplex PCR, the repertoire was profiled, and TCRdb retains in-frame clones only, with some absent. The data hold 200,000 to 250,000 clones, with 92% observed a single time. Sequenced sample: peripheral blood. The receptors originated from a man aged 25-40 years with acute or convalescent COVID-19.

The V call is TRBV6-4, the J call TRBJ2-1; D is possibly TRBD1 (5 bases). Germline V gene lookup returns CDR1 MRHNA and CDR2 SNTAGT. This CDR3 is 16 amino acids long. V shed 0 bases and J shed 6 bases, with 15 bases lying between them. The CDR3 sequence: CASSDSPGPRPNEQFF. CDR3 DNA: TGTGCCAGCAGTGACTCTCCAGGGCCCCGACCCAATGAGCAGTTCTTC.

The V call is TRBV6-5, the J call TRBJ1-6; 8 bases are a match to TRBD1. V shed 7 bases and J 5 bases; nucleotides not matched to a gene: 4. This CDR3 region has 14 residues. Germline V gives CDR1 MNHEY, CDR2 SVGAGI. The CDR3 DNA sequence: TGTGCCAGCACCCGGACAGGGAATAATTCACCCCTCCACTTT. Its protein product is CASTRTGNNSPLHF.